The 9 T cell receptor beta chains given below trace back to one sample, sequenced in a study of T-cell memory formation after mild COVID-19. TCRdb re-called the 5' RACE reads with MiXCR, one entry per CDR3 protein. The profile covers about 160,000 distinct CDR3 sequences, with roughly 30% appearing a single time and more than 10% taken by the ten largest. The sample comprised PBMCs or a T cell subset sorted from them (not recorded which). The source of these receptors is an adult woman who had mild COVID-19 (a few samples of this study predate the infection). Cell type and time point are not known.

The chain couples TRBV12-3 or TRBV12-4 to TRBJ2-7; the match to TRBD1 covers 9 bases. Trimming at V came to 8 bases and at J to 1 base, leaving 6 bases not matched to a gene. This CDR3 is 14 amino acids long. In DNA form, the CDR3 reads TGTGCCAGCTTAAAGGGACAGGGATCCTACGAGCAGTACTTC. Protein product: CASLKGQGSYEQYF.

The J gene is TRBJ2-1, the V gene TRBV20-1, with D tentatively TRBD2 (6 bases). V was trimmed by 6 bases and J by 8 bases, leaving 20 bases between them. The CDR3 length is 14 residues. Germline V gene sequence: CDR1 DFQATT, CDR2 SNEGSKA (reference sequence). The CDR3 DNA follows: TGCAGTGCCATCCAACTATCTAGCGTAGATGAGCAGTTCTTC. Translation: CSAIQLSSVDEQFF.

This clonotype was observed a few times. This chain joins TRBV20-1 and TRBJ2-1; D is ambiguous. CDR3 length: 13 amino acids. V was shortened by 0 bases and J by 7 bases, with 10 bases between the two germline ends. Looked up from germline, CDR1 is DFQATT and CDR2 is SNEGSKA (reference sequence). The CDR3 reads CSARESTSNEQFF. For the CDR3, the DNA is TGCAGTGCTAGAGAATCGACGTCGAATGAGCAGTTCTTC.

The V gene is TRBV7-9, the J gene TRBJ2-5; possible D gene TRBD2, 6 bases. CDR3 size: 14 residues. Germline V gives CDR1 SEHNR, CDR2 FQNEAQ (reference sequence). The V end lost 5 bases, the J end lost 2 bases, and 12 bases lay between the germline ends. This chain's CDR3 is CASSPGGKQETQYF. The CDR3 nucleotides read TGTGCCAGCAGCCCCGGGGGAAAGCAAGAGACCCAGTACTTC.

V gene TRBV9 combines with J gene TRBJ2-1; 12 bases are a match to TRBD2. Looked up from germline, CDR1 is SGDLS and CDR2 is YYNGEE. V gave up 0 bases and J gave up 4 bases; unmatched junction bases: 8. The CDR3 contains 18 residues. Here the CDR3 DNA reads TGTGCCAGCAGCGTAGTCGACCCTGGACTAGCGGGATACAATGAGCAGTTCTTC. It yields the protein CASSVVDPGLAGYNEQFF.

This clonotype was seen only a few times. The J gene is TRBJ2-7, the V gene TRBV29-1; no clear D. Germline loops: CDR1 SQVTM, CDR2 ANQGSEA. Trimming shortened V by 3 bases and J by 2 bases, and 8 bases separated the two germline ends. The CDR3 totals 12 residues. CDR3 bases: TGCAGCGTTGAGGTGGCCCCCTACGAGCAGTACTTC. Amino acids: CSVEVAPYEQYF.

The genes are TRBV7-3 and TRBJ2-5; 7 nucleotides agree with TRBD2. The germline gives CDR1 SGHTA, CDR2 FQGTGA. The junction had 6 bases not matched to a gene; V was cut back by 5 bases and J by 0 bases. The CDR3 totals 15 residues. CDR3: CASSLLGLDQETQYF. CDR3 DNA: TGTGCCAGCAGCCTTCTCGGACTAGACCAAGAGACCCAGTACTTC.

This clonotype was picked up a small number of times. The rearrangement joins TRBV11-2 to TRBJ2-3; D call uncertain. The V gene's germline CDR1 is SGHAT and CDR2 FQNNGV. The CDR3 runs 14 residues. With 4 bases removed from V and 0 bases from J, the gap between germline ends came to 8 bases. The CDR3 DNA reads as TGTGCCAGCAGCTCCTCGGACAGCACAGATACGCAGTATTTT. It yields the protein CASSSSDSTDTQYF.

V usage is TRBV11-1 and J usage is TRBJ2-7, with no clear D. The germline gives CDR1 SGHAT, CDR2 FQDESV (reference sequence). The CDR3 is 14 residues long. Trimming pared 2 bases from V and 3 bases from J, leaving 11 bases between. The CDR3 sequence: CASSLTGDVYEQYF. Written as DNA, the CDR3 is TGTGCCAGCAGCTTAACTGGGGATGTCTACGAGCAGTACTTC.